A selection of T cell receptor beta chains follows, all from one sample in a study of blood T cells in healthy people across ages. TCRdb analysed the 5' RACE reads with MiXCR anew, one entry per CDR3 protein. The top ten clones hold roughly 7.9% of a sample with over a million distinct CDR3 sequences, 42% of them seen once. Sequenced input: blood. Receptors originate from a young woman in good health. The CDR3 runs from the conserved cysteine through the conserved F or W. The order of the fields is clone size, J gene, D gene, V gene, CDR3 protein, CDR3 DNA. The D gene is left open where the match is weak. Expanded clones are given a class, and other clones once, few, many or no size at all.

size: NA; J: TRBJ2-7; D: TRBD2; V: TRBV12-3/TRBV12-4; CDR3: CASSLAGAIYNEQYF; DNA: TGTGCCAGCAGCTTAGCGGGGGCGATCTACAATGAGCAGTACTTC
size: NA; J: TRBJ1-5; D: TRBD1; V: TRBV2; CDR3: CASSMGQSTQPQHF; DNA: TGTGCCAGCAGTATGGGACAGAGTACTCAGCCCCAGCATTTT
size: NA; J: TRBJ1-5; D: NA; V: TRBV6-5; CDR3: CASSYSGFGGPQHF; DNA: TGTGCCAGCAGTTACTCGGGGTTCGGGGGGCCCCAGCATTTT
size: NA; J: TRBJ1-2; D: NA; V: TRBV10-3; CDR3: CAISDPAQGSGYTF; DNA: TGTGCCATCAGTGACCCCGCCCAGGGGTCCGGCTACACCTTC
size: few; J: TRBJ2-7; D: TRBD1; V: TRBV5-1; CDR3: CASSLEGQGSEQYF; DNA: TGCGCCAGCAGCTTGGAGGGACAGGGGTCCGAGCAGTACTTC
size: NA; J: TRBJ2-7; D: NA; V: TRBV20-1; CDR3: CSARGHQGPTYEQYF; DNA: TGCAGTGCTAGGGGACATCAGGGTCCTACCTACGAGCAGTACTTC
size: NA; J: TRBJ1-5; D: NA; V: TRBV25-1; CDR3: CASSEYKCCKEPQHF; DNA: TGTGCCAGCAGTGAATATAAGTGTTGCAAGGAGCCCCAGCATTTT
size: few; J: TRBJ2-2; D: TRBD2; V: TRBV20-1; CDR3: CSAEAGTYTGELFF; DNA: TGCAGTGCTGAAGCGGGAACTTATACCGGGGAGCTGTTTTTT
size: NA; J: TRBJ2-7; D: NA; V: TRBV28; CDR3: CASSFWARGGYEQYF; DNA: TGTGCCAGCAGTTTTTGGGCGAGGGGAGGCTACGAGCAGTACTTC
size: NA; J: TRBJ2-5; D: TRBD2; V: TRBV5-1; CDR3: CASSFYRGREETQYF; DNA: TGCGCCAGCAGCTTCTACCGCGGGAGGGAAGAGACCCAGTACTTC
size: NA; J: TRBJ1-2; D: NA; V: TRBV29-1; CDR3: CSVSGTATNYGHTF; DNA: TGCAGCGTTTCCGGGACGGCAACCAACTATGGCCACACCTTC
size: once; J: TRBJ2-7; D: NA; V: TRBV19; CDR3: CARLQGRSYEQYF; DNA: TGTGCCAGGTTACAGGGTCGGTCGTACGAGCAGTACTTC
size: NA; J: TRBJ1-5; D: NA; V: TRBV4-1; CDR3: CASSRGWGRTDYSNQPQHF; DNA: TGCGCCAGCAGCCGAGGGTGGGGGCGGACAGACTATAGCAATCAGCCCCAGCATTTT
size: NA; J: TRBJ1-1; D: TRBD1; V: TRBV27; CDR3: CASSPGQGVGTEAFF; DNA: TGTGCCAGCAGTCCCGGACAGGGGGTGGGCACTGAAGCTTTCTTT
size: few; J: TRBJ1-2; D: TRBD1; V: TRBV10-3; CDR3: CAISGTGGDYGYTF; DNA: TGTGCCATCAGTGGGACAGGGGGTGACTATGGCTACACCTTC
size: few; J: TRBJ1-2; D: TRBD1; V: TRBV2; CDR3: CASRGQGAGYTF; DNA: TGTGCCAGCAGGGGACAGGGAGCTGGCTACACCTTC
size: NA; J: TRBJ2-7; D: NA; V: TRBV6-2/TRBV6-3; CDR3: CASSYTGGDNSYNEQYF; DNA: TGTGCCAGCAGTTACACGGGCGGGGATAACTCCTACAATGAGCAGTACTTC
size: NA; J: TRBJ2-1; D: TRBD1; V: TRBV12-3/TRBV12-4; CDR3: CASSLWTGGHYNEQFF; DNA: TGTGCCAGCAGTTTGTGGACAGGGGGTCACTACAATGAGCAGTTCTTC
size: NA; J: TRBJ2-3; D: TRBD1; V: TRBV6-2/TRBV6-3; CDR3: CASSLPGQGSDTQYF; DNA: TGTGCCAGCAGTCTCCCGGGACAGGGGTCAGATACGCAGTATTTT
size: NA; J: TRBJ1-6; D: TRBD1; V: TRBV7-9; CDR3: CASSSKQGADSPLHF; DNA: TGTGCCAGCAGCTCGAAGCAGGGGGCGGATTCACCCCTCCACTTT
size: NA; J: TRBJ2-1; D: NA; V: TRBV3-1; CDR3: CATRSRYNEQFF; DNA: TGTGCCACCCGGAGCCGATACAATGAGCAGTTCTTC
size: NA; J: TRBJ1-4; D: NA; V: TRBV5-6; CDR3: CASSLVGSEKLFF; DNA: TGTGCCAGCAGCTTGGTCGGCTCAGAAAAACTGTTTTTT
size: few; J: TRBJ1-1; D: NA; V: TRBV7-2; CDR3: CASSFSGLNTEAFF; DNA: TGTGCCAGCAGCTTCTCGGGACTGAACACTGAAGCTTTCTTT
size: NA; J: TRBJ2-1; D: TRBD2; V: TRBV7-2; CDR3: CASSLSLLSGTQFF; DNA: TGTGCCAGCAGCTTAAGCCTTCTAAGCGGGACCCAGTTCTTC
size: NA; J: TRBJ1-1; D: TRBD1; V: TRBV5-1; CDR3: CASSLFGTGGVGLNTEAFF; DNA: TGCGCCAGCAGCTTGTTTGGGACAGGGGGCGTGGGGCTGAACACTGAAGCTTTCTTT
size: NA; J: TRBJ2-6; D: TRBD1; V: TRBV27; CDR3: CASSQWTGGSGANVLTF; DNA: TGTGCCAGCAGCCAGTGGACAGGGGGCTCTGGGGCCAACGTCCTGACTTTC
size: NA; J: TRBJ2-7; D: NA; V: TRBV4-1; CDR3: CASSQGLRVGEQYF; DNA: TGCGCCAGCAGCCAAGGCCTCAGGGTTGGTGAGCAGTACTTC
size: NA; J: TRBJ2-1; D: TRBD2; V: TRBV5-1; CDR3: CASSPRQTSGGNNEQFF; DNA: TGCGCCAGCAGCCCCCGTCAGACTAGCGGGGGGAACAATGAGCAGTTCTTC
size: few; J: TRBJ1-5; D: NA; V: TRBV4-1; CDR3: CASSPTLVGNQPQHF; DNA: TGCGCCAGCAGCCCGACCTTGGTGGGCAATCAGCCCCAGCATTTT